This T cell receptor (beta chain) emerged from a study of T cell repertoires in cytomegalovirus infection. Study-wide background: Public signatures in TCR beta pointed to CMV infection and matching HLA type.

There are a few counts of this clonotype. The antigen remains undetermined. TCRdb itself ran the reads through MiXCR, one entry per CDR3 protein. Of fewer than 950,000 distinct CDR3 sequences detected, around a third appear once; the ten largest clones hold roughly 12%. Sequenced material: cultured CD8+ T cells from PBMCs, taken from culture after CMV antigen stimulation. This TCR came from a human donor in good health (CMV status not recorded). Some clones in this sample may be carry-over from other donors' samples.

The CDR3 DNA sequence: TGTGCCAGCAGTTTAAGGTCAGGTGAAGCTTTCTTT. It specifies CASSLRSGEAFF. The chain has TRBV27 and TRBJ1-1; D is ambiguous. Germline loops: CDR1 MNHEY, CDR2 SMNVEV (reference sequence). The V end lost 2 bases, the J end lost 7 bases, and 8 bases lay between the germline ends. This CDR3 is 12 amino acids long.